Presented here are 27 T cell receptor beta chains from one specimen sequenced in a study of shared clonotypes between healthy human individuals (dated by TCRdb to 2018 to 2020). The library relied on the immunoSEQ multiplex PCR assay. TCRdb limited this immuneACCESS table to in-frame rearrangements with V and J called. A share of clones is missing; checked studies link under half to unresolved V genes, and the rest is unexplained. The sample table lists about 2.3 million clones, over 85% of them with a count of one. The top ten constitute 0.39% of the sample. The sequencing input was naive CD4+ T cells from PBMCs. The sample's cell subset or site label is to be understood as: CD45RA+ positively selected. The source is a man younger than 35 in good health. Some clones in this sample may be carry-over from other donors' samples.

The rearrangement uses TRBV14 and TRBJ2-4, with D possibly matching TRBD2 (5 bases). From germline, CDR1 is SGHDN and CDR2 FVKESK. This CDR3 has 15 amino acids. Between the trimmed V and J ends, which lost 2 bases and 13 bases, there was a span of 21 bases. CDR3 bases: TGTGCCAGCAGCCAAAGAACGGCTGAGCGGCGTTTACAGTACTTC. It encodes CASSQRTAERRLQYF.

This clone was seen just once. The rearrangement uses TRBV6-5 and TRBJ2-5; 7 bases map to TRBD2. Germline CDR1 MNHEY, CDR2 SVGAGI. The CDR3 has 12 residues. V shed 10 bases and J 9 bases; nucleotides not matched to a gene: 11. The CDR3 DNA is TGTGCCACCATTTCACACCGGGGGGCCCAGTACTTC. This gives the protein CATISHRGAQYF.

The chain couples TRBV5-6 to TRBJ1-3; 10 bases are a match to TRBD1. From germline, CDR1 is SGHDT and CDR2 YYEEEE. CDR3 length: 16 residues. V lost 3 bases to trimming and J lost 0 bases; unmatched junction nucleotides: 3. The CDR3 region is CASSSGTGASGNTIYF. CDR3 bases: TGTGCCAGCAGCTCCGGGACAGGGGCCTCTGGAAACACCATATATTTT.

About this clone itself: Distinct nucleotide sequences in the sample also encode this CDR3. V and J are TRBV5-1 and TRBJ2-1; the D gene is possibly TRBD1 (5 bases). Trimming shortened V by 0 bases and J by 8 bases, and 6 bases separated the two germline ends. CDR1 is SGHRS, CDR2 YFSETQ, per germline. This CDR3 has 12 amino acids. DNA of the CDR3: TGCGCCAGCAGCTTGGCCAGGGATGAGCAGTTCTTC. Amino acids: CASSLARDEQFF.

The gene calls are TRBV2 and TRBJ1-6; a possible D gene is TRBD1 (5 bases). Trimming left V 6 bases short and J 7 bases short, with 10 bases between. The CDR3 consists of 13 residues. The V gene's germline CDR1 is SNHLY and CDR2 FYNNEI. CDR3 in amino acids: CASRRQSNSPLHF. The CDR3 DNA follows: TGTGCCAGCAGACGACAGTCGAATTCACCCCTCCACTTT. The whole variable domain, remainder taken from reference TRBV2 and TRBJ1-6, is EPEVTQTPSHQVTQMGQEVILRCVPISNHLYFYWYRQILGQKVEFLVSFYNNEISEKSEIFDDQFSVERPDGSNFTLKIRSTKLEDSAMYFCASRRQSNSPLHFGNGTRLTVT.

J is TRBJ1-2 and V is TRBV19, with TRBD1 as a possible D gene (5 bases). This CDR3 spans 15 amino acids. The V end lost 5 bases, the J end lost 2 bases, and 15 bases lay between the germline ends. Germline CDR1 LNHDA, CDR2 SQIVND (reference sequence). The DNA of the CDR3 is TGTGCCAGTAGTGGCAGGGCGGTAAGCAACTATGGCTACACCTTC. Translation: CASSGRAVSNYGYTF.

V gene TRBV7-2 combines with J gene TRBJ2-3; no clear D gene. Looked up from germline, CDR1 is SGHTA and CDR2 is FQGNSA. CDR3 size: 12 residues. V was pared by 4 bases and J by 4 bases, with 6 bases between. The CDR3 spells CASSSSSDTQYF. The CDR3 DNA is TGTGCCAGCAGCTCAAGTTCAGATACGCAGTATTTT.

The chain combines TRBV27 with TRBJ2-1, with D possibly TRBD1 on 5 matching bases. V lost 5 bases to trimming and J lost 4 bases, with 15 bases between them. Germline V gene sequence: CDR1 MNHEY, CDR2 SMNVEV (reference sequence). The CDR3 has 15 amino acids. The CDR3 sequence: CASSTGPAGYNEQFF. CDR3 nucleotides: TGTGCCAGCAGTACAGGACCTGCCGGATACAATGAGCAGTTCTTC.

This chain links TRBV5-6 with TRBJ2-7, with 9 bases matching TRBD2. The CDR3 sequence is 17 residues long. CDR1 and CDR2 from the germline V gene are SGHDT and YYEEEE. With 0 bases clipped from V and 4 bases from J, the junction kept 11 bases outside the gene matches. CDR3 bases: TGTGCCAGCAGCTTGGGGACTAGCGTCGGTGGTGTGTACGAGCAGTACTTC. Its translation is CASSLGTSVGGVYEQYF. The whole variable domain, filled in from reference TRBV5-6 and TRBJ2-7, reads DAGVTQSPTHLIKTRGQQVTLRCSPKSGHDTVSWYQQALGQGPQFIFQYYEEEERQRGNFPDRFSGHQFPNYSSELNVNALLLGDSALYLCASSLGTSVGGVYEQYFGPGTRLTVT.

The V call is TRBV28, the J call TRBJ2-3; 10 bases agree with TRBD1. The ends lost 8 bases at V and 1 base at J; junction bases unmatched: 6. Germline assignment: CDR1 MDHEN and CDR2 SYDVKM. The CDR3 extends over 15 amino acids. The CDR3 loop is CASGTGARGTDTQYF. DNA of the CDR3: TGTGCCAGCGGGACAGGGGCCCGCGGCACAGATACGCAGTATTTT.

Written as DNA, the CDR3 is TGCAGCGTTGATATGGGGGGCAATGAGCAGTTCTTC. Protein product: CSVDMGGNEQFF. The V gene is TRBV29-1, the J gene TRBJ2-1; a possible D gene is TRBD2 (6 bases). The V and J ends lost 3 bases and 6 bases respectively, with 9 bases between them. Germline V gives CDR1 SQVTM, CDR2 ANQGSEA. The CDR3 is 12 residues long.

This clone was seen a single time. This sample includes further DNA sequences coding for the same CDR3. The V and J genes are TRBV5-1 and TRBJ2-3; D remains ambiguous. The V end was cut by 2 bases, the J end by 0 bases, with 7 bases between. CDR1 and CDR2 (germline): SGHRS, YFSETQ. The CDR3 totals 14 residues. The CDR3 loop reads CASSLEPSTDTQYF. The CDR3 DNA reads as TGCGCCAGCAGCTTAGAGCCCAGCACAGATACGCAGTATTTT.

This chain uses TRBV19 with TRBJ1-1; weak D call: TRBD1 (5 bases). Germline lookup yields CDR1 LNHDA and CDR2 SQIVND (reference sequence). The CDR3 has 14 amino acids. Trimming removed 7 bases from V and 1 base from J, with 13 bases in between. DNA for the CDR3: TGTGCCAGTACTTTGGGACGGGCGAACACTGAAGCTTTCTTT. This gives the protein CASTLGRANTEAFF.

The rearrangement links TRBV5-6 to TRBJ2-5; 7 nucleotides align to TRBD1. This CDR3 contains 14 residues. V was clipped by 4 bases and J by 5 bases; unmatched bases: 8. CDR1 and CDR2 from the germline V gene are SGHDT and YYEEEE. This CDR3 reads CASSPTGAVETQYF. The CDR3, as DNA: TGTGCCAGCAGCCCCACAGGGGCGGTTGAGACCCAGTACTTC.

The CDR3 DNA reads as TGTGCCAGCAGAGTAGCGGGAGGGGGCGAGCAGTACTTC. Its protein product is CASRVAGGGEQYF. The chain employs TRBV2 and TRBJ2-7; TRBD2 aligns across 11 bases. V lost 6 bases, J lost 6 bases, and 4 bases stayed unmatched. The germline CDR1 and CDR2 sequences are SNHLY and FYNNEI. This CDR3 is built from 13 residues.

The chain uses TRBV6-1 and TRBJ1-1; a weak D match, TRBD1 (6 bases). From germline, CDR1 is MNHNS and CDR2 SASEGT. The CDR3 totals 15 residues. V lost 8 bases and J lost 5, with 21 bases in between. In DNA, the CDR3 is TGTGCCAGCGGCGTCATGGGGGGCGGTGGGACTGAAGCTTTCTTT. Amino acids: CASGVMGGGGTEAFF.

The CDR3: CASSFLAGQVNTEAFF. CDR3 DNA sequence: TGCGCCAGCAGCTTCCTGGCAGGACAGGTGAACACTGAAGCTTTCTTT. J is TRBJ1-1 and V is TRBV5-1, with 7 bases fitting TRBD1. CDR3 size: 16 residues. Germline V CDR1 and CDR2: SGHRS, YFSETQ. J was trimmed by 0 bases and V by 2 bases; bases with no gene match: 7.

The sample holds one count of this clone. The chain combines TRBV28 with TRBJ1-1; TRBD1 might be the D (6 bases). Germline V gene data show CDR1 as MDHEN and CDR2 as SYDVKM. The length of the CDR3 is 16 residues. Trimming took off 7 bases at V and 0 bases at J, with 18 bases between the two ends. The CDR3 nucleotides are TGTGCCAGCAAAAAGACAGGCCAGCGCATGAACACTGAAGCTTTCTTT. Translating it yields CASKKTGQRMNTEAFF.

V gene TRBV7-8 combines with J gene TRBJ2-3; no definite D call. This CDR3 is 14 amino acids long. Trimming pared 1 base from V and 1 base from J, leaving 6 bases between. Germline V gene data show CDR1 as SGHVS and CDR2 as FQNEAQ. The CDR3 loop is CASSLEFGTDTQYF. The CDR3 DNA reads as TGTGCCAGCAGCTTAGAGTTCGGCACAGATACGCAGTATTTT. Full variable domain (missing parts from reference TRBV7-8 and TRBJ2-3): GAGVSQSPRYKVAKRGQDVALRCDPISGHVSLFWYQQALGQGPEFLTYFQNEAQLDKSGLPSDRFFAERPEGSVSTLKIQRTQQEDSAVYLCASSLEFGTDTQYFGPGTRLTVL.

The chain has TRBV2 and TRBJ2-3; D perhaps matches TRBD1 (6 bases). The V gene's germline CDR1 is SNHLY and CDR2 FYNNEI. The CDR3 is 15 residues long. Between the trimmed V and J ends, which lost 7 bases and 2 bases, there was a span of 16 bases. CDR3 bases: TGTGCCAGCAAGAAAGACAGGTCCGCCACAGATACGCAGTATTTT. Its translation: CASKKDRSATDTQYF.

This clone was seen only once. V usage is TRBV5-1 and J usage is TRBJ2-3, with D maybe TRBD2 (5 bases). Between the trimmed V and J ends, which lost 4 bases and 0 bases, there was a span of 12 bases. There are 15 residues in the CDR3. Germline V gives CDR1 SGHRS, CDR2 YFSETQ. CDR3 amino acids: CASSAGSSSTDTQYF. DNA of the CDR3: TGCGCCAGCAGCGCGGGCAGCAGTAGCACAGATACGCAGTATTTT.

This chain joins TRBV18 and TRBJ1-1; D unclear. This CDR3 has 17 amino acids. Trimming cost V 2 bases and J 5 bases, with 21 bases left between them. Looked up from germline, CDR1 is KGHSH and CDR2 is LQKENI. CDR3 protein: CASSPFLVPRDRTEAFF. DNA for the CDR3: TGTGCCAGCTCACCATTTTTGGTGCCAAGGGATCGGACTGAAGCTTTCTTT.

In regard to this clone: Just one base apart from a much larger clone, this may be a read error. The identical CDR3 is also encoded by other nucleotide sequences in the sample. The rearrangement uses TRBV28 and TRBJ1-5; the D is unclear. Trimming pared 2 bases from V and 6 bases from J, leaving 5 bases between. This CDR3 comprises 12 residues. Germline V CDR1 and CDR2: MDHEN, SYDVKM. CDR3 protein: CASSLAGQPQHF. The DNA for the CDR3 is TGTGCCAGCAGTTTAGCGGGTCAGCCCCAGCATTTT.

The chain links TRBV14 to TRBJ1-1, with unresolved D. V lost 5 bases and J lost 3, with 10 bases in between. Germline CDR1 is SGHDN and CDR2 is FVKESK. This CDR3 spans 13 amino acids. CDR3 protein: CASSEGRYTEAFF. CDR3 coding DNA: TGTGCCAGCAGCGAGGGCAGATACACTGAAGCTTTCTTT.

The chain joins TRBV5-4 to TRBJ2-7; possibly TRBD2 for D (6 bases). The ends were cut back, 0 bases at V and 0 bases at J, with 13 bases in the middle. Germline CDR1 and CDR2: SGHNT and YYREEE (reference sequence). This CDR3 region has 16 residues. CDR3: CASSLGLRGGSYEQYF. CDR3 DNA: TGTGCCAGCAGCTTGGGCCTACGGGGAGGCTCCTACGAGCAGTACTTC.

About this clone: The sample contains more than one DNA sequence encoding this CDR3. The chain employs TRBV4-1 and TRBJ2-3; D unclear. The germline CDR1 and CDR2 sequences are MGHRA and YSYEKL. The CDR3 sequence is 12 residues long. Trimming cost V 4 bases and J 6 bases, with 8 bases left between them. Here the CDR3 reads CASSPPTDTQYF. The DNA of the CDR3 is TGCGCCAGCAGCCCCCCTACGGATACGCAGTATTTT.

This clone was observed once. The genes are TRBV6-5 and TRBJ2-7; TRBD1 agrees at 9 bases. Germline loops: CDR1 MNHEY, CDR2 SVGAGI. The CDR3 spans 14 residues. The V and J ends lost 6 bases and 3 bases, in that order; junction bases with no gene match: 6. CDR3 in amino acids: CASRNRGRNYEQYF. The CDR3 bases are TGTGCCAGCAGAAACAGGGGGCGTAACTACGAGCAGTACTTC.